One sample yielded the 16 T cell receptor beta chains listed below, sequenced in a study of blood T cell repertoires in COVID-19. Measured with immunoSEQ multiplex PCR; TCRdb has only the in-frame clones, and not every one. The sample records 15,000 to 20,000 clones, 80% being singletons. Input material: peripheral blood. The receptors derive from an elderly man with acute or convalescent COVID-19.

This clone appeared a single time. The chain's CDR3 is CASSQTGPYNSPLHF. The CDR3 DNA reads TGTGCCAGCAGTCAGACAGGGCCCTATAATTCACCCCTCCACTTT. J is TRBJ1-6 and V is TRBV7-2; 7 positions agree with TRBD1. This CDR3 is built from 15 residues. CDR1 is SGHTA, CDR2 FQGNSA, per germline. The V segment lost 6 bases and the J segment 2 bases; nucleotides outside the gene matches: 4.

This rearrangement joins TRBV2 to TRBJ2-5; 7 nucleotides match TRBD2. The ends lost 6 bases at V and 3 bases at J; junction bases unmatched: 4. This CDR3 has 13 amino acids. The germline V gene encodes CDR1 SNHLY and CDR2 FYNNEI. The CDR3 loop is CASRREAEETQYF. In DNA, the CDR3 is TGTGCCAGCAGACGGGAGGCAGAAGAGACCCAGTACTTC.

The chain is built from TRBV11-2 and TRBJ2-7, with D possibly TRBD1 on 5 matching bases. Germline lookup yields CDR1 SGHAT and CDR2 FQNNGV. The CDR3 runs 15 residues. The ends were cut back, 4 bases at V and 7 bases at J, with 20 bases in the middle. CDR3: CASSSRQPAMGEQYF. In DNA form, the CDR3 reads TGTGCCAGCAGCTCCCGACAGCCTGCTATGGGAGAGCAGTACTTC.

V and J are TRBV18 and TRBJ1-5; no reliable D call. The CDR3 covers 13 residues. V was clipped by 6 bases and J by 5 bases, with 11 bases between them. Per germline, CDR1 KGHSH and CDR2 LQKENI. CDR3 DNA: TGTGCCAGCTCCCTTGGGAGAGATCAGCCCCAGCATTTT. It codes for CASSLGRDQPQHF.

This clone came up a few times. The chain links TRBV12-3 or TRBV12-4 to TRBJ1-2; D is unclear. V lost 2 bases to trimming and J lost 3 bases, with 7 bases between them. The length of the CDR3 is 13 residues. CDR3 region: CASSLQDYYGYTF. CDR3 DNA sequence: TGTGCCAGCAGTTTACAGGACTACTATGGCTACACCTTC.

This clone was seen a handful of times. The chain uses TRBV7-3 and TRBJ1-6; D is possibly TRBD1 (5 bases). The CDR3 is 15 amino acids. Trimming pared 5 bases from V and 5 bases from J, leaving 13 bases between. Looked up from germline, CDR1 is SGHTA and CDR2 is FQGTGA. The CDR3 sequence is CASSVGTDHNSPLHF. CDR3 nucleotides: TGTGCCAGCAGCGTGGGGACTGACCATAATTCACCCCTCCACTTT.

This clone appeared a few times. V usage is TRBV27 and J usage is TRBJ2-7; D is ambiguous. V was shortened by 2 bases and J by 0 bases, with 8 bases between the two germline ends. Germline V lookup: CDR1 MNHEY, CDR2 SMNVEV (reference sequence). The CDR3 covers 14 residues. This chain's CDR3 is CASSLRGYSYEQYF. CDR3 bases: TGTGCCAGCAGTTTACGCGGTTACTCCTACGAGCAGTACTTC.

The CDR3 region is CASSRDTSTDTQYF. CDR3 nucleotides: TGTGCCAGCAGTCGGGACACAAGCACAGATACGCAGTATTTT. The V and J genes are TRBV6-5 and TRBJ2-3; tentative D call: TRBD1 (6 bases). The germline V gene has CDR1 MNHEY and CDR2 SVGAGI. There are 14 residues in the CDR3. The germline V and J ends were trimmed by 5 bases and 0 bases, with 9 bases remaining between them.

This sequence joins TRBV3-1 (or the pseudogene TRBV3-2) and TRBJ1-5; D not certain. Trimming took 3 bases from V and 0 from J, leaving 3 bases between them. This CDR3 has 13 residues. CDR1 and CDR2 from the germline V gene are LGHDT and YNNKEL (reference sequence). CDR3 region: CASSQYSNQPQHF. CDR3 DNA: TGTGCCAGCAGCCAGTATAGCAATCAGCCCCAGCATTTT.

This chain joins TRBV19 and TRBJ1-2, with 7 bases that match TRBD1. The CDR3 covers 16 residues. CDR1 is LNHDA, CDR2 SQIVND, per germline (reference sequence). The V and J ends lost 0 bases and 4 bases, in that order; junction bases with no gene match: 8. The DNA of the CDR3 is TGTGCCAGTAGTATAGATGACGCCAGGGGGGCCTATGGCTACACCTTC. Translation gives CASSIDDARGAYGYTF.

Only one count was recorded for this clone. DNA for the CDR3: TGTGCCAGCAGCCCCTCGGGGATTGAGCAGTTCTTC. It encodes CASSPSGIEQFF. The gene calls are TRBV11-3 and TRBJ2-1; D may be TRBD2 (5 bases). Germline V gene sequence: CDR1 SGHNT, CDR2 YENEEA. V was trimmed by 5 bases and J by 9 bases, leaving 11 bases between them. CDR3 length: 12 amino acids.

This clone was found a few times. CDR3 protein: CASSYSTLRGLNYGYTF. The CDR3 coding sequence is TGTGCCAGCAGTTACTCGACTCTTCGGGGTCTGAACTATGGCTACACCTTC. V is TRBV6-2 or TRBV6-3 and J is TRBJ1-2; D remains ambiguous. Germline V gene lookup returns CDR1 MNHEY and CDR2 SVGEGT. V shed 0 bases and J shed 2 bases, with 16 bases lying between them. This CDR3 has 17 amino acids.

This clone was seen only a few times. The genes are TRBV15 and TRBJ1-1, with TRBD1 matching over 8 bases. The V and J ends lost 5 bases and 0 bases, in that order; junction bases with no gene match: 5. The length of the CDR3 is 15 residues. CDR1 and CDR2 from the germline V gene are LNHNV and YYDKDF (reference sequence). CDR3 loop: CATSWRQGLNTEAFF. The CDR3, as DNA: TGTGCCACCAGCTGGCGACAGGGGCTGAACACTGAAGCTTTCTTT.

The CDR3 DNA sequence: TGCGCCAGCAGCCCAGCTAGCGGGGGGCGCCAAGAGACCCAGTACTTC. It translates to CASSPASGGRQETQYF. This chain connects TRBV5-1 to TRBJ2-5; 11 bases match TRBD2. V lost 4 bases and J lost 1; bases outside the gene matches: 6. The CDR3 is 16 amino acids. CDR1 SGHRS and CDR2 YFSETQ come from the germline V gene.

The rearrangement uses TRBV2 and TRBJ2-7; 7 positions agree with TRBD1. CDR3 length: 17 amino acids. The germline V gene has CDR1 SNHLY and CDR2 FYNNEI. V was pared by 0 bases and J by 0 bases, with 8 bases of the junction left unmatched. The CDR3 DNA reads as TGTGCCAGCAGTGAAGCAGAGGGTGGGACAGACTCCTACGAGCAGTACTTC. Translating it yields CASSEAEGGTDSYEQYF.

J is TRBJ1-5 and V is TRBV7-8; TRBD1 matches 7 bases. The CDR3 totals 14 residues. The V gene's germline CDR1 is SGHVS and CDR2 FQNEAQ. V lost 6 bases to trimming and J lost 2 bases; unmatched junction nucleotides: 4. CDR3 nucleotide sequence: TGTGCCAGCAGTCGGGACAGTCGCAATCAGCCCCAGCATTTT. Encoded protein: CASSRDSRNQPQHF.